The source of this T cell receptor beta chain is a study of shared clonotypes between healthy human individuals. Regarding this clone: The antigen is unknown.

V was clipped by 7 bases and J by 3 bases; unmatched bases: 3. This CDR3 has 12 amino acids. Germline CDR1 reads SQVTM; CDR2 reads ANQGSEA. In the original processing: Quality scores were absent from the junction-only immunoSEQ sequences, so filtering differed. Profiled with immunoSEQ multiplex PCR; TCRdb holds only in-frame clones, not every one. That table is the source of V, J and clone size, and D and trimming were worked out from the DNA. The table has roughly 1,600,000 clones, approximately 98.5% seen once. Whole-study results and caveats: The donor pool, a small one, limited the genetic and exposure-history diversity represented. Naive subsets generally had larger estimated richness than memory subsets.

The chain combines TRBV29-1 with TRBJ1-1, with 9 bases identical to TRBD1. This TCR came from a man in his thirties or forties in good health. The sample was naive CD4+ T cells sorted from blood. Specified subset: CD45RA+ positively selected. CDR3: CSAGQGYTEAFF. Written as DNA, the CDR3 is TGCAGCGCGGGACAGGGATACACTGAAGCTTTCTTT.